This T cell receptor beta chain was captured in a study of beta chain features in type 1 diabetes. Germline CDR1 SGHRS, CDR2 YFSETQ. This CDR3 has 16 residues. V lost 5 bases and J lost 2; bases outside the gene matches: 8. The investigators reverse transcribed all of the isolated RNA, so they sequenced expressed TCRB transcripts. Assay used: immunoSEQ multiplex PCR; TCRdb lists only in-frame clones, some missing. Of 350,000 to 450,000 clones detected, about 15% appear once; the ten largest clones hold 0.019%. This clone turned up a few times. Antigen: not known. Overall study findings and caveats: Moderately but significantly shorter TCRB CDR3s were found in Type 1 diabetes patients in all four CD4+ subsets. Fewer insertions but more deletions were seen at VDJ junctions in type 1 diabetes patients. Researchers cautioned that cDNA sequencing could over-represent cells with high TCR expression.

This TCR was recovered from a woman aged 18-30 years in good health. The material sequenced was naive CD4+ T cells from blood. The rearrangement joins TRBV5-1 to TRBJ2-3; the match to TRBD2 covers 10 bases. CDR3 coding DNA: TGCGCCAGCAGACCCACTAGCGGGATTAACACAGATACGCAGTATTTT. Residues: CASRPTSGINTDTQYF. Complete variable domain (other parts from reference TRBV5-1 and TRBJ2-3): KAGVTQTPRYLIKTRGQQVTLSCSPISGHRSVSWYQQTPGQGLQFLFEYFSETQRNKGNFPGRFSGRQFSNSRSEMNVSTLELGDSALYLCASRPTSGINTDTQYFGPGTRLTVL.